These T cell receptor beta chains were read from a single sample in a study of post-analysis software for immune sequencing data. TCRdb re-analysed the PCR reads in MiXCR, keeping a single row per CDR3 protein. The sample contains about 260,000 distinct CDR3 sequences, 35% to 45% of which appear only once. Sequencing input: blood. The source of these receptors is a girl under 18 with multiple sclerosis. The CDR3 runs from the conserved cysteine through the conserved F or W.

TRBJ2-3,TRBV12-3/TRBV12-4,CASSPGGAGTDTQYF
TRBJ2-2,TRBV11-2,CASSLGFLAGGPNTGELFF
TRBJ2-1,TRBV5-1,CASSRSRREGEQFF
TRBJ2-1,TRBV3-1,CASSQGGQGTDEQFF
NA,TRBV10-1,CASQGGQGAGETQYF
TRBJ1-6,TRBV20-1,CSAGHGEGAPLHF
TRBJ2-7,TRBV29-1,CSVLDRAPYEQYF
TRBJ1-1,TRBV5-1,CASSLEPGPTEAFF
TRBJ1-5,TRBV12-3/TRBV12-4,CASSPTPNSNQPQHF
TRBJ1-1,TRBV18,CASSPLESNTEAFF
TRBJ2-3,TRBV7-9,CASSGWQVSTDTQYF
TRBJ2-5,TRBV10-3,CAISEKDTVQETQYF
TRBJ2-4,TRBV12-3/TRBV12-4,CASSPQTTIGWIQYF
TRBJ2-5,TRBV20-1,CSALIKETQYF
TRBJ2-7,TRBV28,CASRATDPREYF
TRBJ1-4,TRBV29-1,CSVVFNEKLFF
TRBJ1-6,TRBV7-9,CASSPIGQDNSPLHF
TRBJ1-2,TRBV7-9,CASSSGGAGYTF
TRBJ2-1,TRBV5-1,CASIMTSGRSYNEQFF
TRBJ2-2,TRBV3-1,CASSQERGRGSGELFF
TRBJ1-1,TRBV3-1,CASTPGEGRTEAFF
TRBJ2-1,TRBV5-1,CASSLRSTGAYNEQFF
TRBJ1-2,TRBV29-1,CSVVGTGNYGYTF
TRBJ2-1,TRBV29-1,CSVGQGVIHEQFF
TRBJ1-3,TRBV7-9,CASSLTTGNTIYF
TRBJ1-2,TRBV7-2,CASSWFGDGYTF
TRBJ2-3,TRBV12-3/TRBV12-4,CASSQGRAGGDTQYF
TRBJ2-7,TRBV7-2,CASSLEATYEQYF
TRBJ1-1,TRBV21-1,CASSRETGPNTEAFF
TRBJ2-1,TRBV20-1,CSARYNEQFF